The 27 T cell receptor beta chains presented below share a single source sample, sequenced in a study of neoadjuvant anti-PD-1 for oral cavity cancer. Time point indicated: after neoadjuvant nivolumab, at surgical resection. Produced via immunoSEQ multiplex PCR; TCRdb's table is partial and in-frame only. This table has just over 65,000 clones, roughly 81% appearing once. The source material was PBMCs, sampled after nivolumab (anti-PD-1) treatment. These receptors all stem from a person between 40 and 79 years old with oral cavity squamous cell carcinoma.

The chain couples TRBV6-6 to TRBJ2-1, with TRBD2 identical over 10 bases. Germline V gene sequence: CDR1 MNHNY, CDR2 SVGAGI (reference sequence). Trimming at V came to 5 bases and at J to 6 bases, leaving 4 bases not matched to a gene. CDR3 length equals 14 residues. CDR3 in amino acids: CASSVLAGFNEQFF. CDR3 nucleotide sequence: TGTGCCAGCAGTGTACTAGCGGGATTCAATGAGCAGTTCTTC.

This rearrangement joins TRBV10-3 to TRBJ2-5; 10 bases are shared with TRBD2. V was clipped by 3 bases and J by 4 bases; unmatched bases: 2. This CDR3 is 14 amino acids long. Per the germline V gene, CDR1 is ENHRY and CDR2 is SYGVKD. The CDR3 loop reads CAISDRLAGETQYF. In DNA, the CDR3 is TGTGCCATCAGTGATCGACTAGCGGGAGAGACCCAGTACTTC.

The chain carries TRBV6-1 and TRBJ2-5; D unresolved. Per germline, CDR1 MNHNS and CDR2 SASEGT. Trimming stripped 4 bases from V and 11 bases from J, with 11 bases between. CDR3 length equals 11 residues. CDR3 amino acids: CASSVNWSQYF. The CDR3 DNA follows: TGTGCCAGCAGTGTGAATTGGTCTCAGTACTTC.

The J gene is TRBJ1-2, the V gene TRBV30; 11 bases align to TRBD1. After removal of 5 bases from V and 5 bases from J, the junction contained 1 base not matched to a gene. CDR3 length equals 12 residues. From germline, CDR1 is GTSNPN and CDR2 SVGIG (reference sequence). The CDR3 loop is CAWGTGGYGYTF. The CDR3 DNA is TGTGCCTGGGGGACAGGGGGGTATGGCTACACCTTC.

The rearrangement joins TRBV6-6 to TRBJ1-2; 8 nucleotides agree with TRBD1. This CDR3 spans 13 amino acids. The J segment lost 7 bases and the V segment lost 7 bases, leaving 8 bases of the junction unmatched. CDR1 and CDR2 from the germline V gene are MNHNY and SVGAGI (reference sequence). CDR3 DNA: TGTGCCAGCACCCCAGGGGGCAGGAGTGGCTACACCTTC. Translation gives CASTPGGRSGYTF.

Worth noting for this clone: The junction departs from the called germline gene at one end, perhaps through a read error. The chain couples TRBV5-1 to TRBJ2-3, with 8 bases matching TRBD1. The CDR3 runs to 15 residues. CDR1 SGHRS and CDR2 YFSETQ come from the germline V gene. CDR3 DNA: TGTGCCAGCAAGATTCAGGGGGCTAGCACAGATACGCAGTATTTT. This gives the protein CASKIQGASTDTQYF.

The chain joins TRBV5-5 to TRBJ2-1; unclear D gene. Per the germline V gene, CDR1 is SGHKS and CDR2 is YYEKEE (reference sequence). The V and J ends lost 2 bases and 0 bases respectively, with 9 bases between them. This CDR3 has 15 residues. The CDR3 protein is CASSFDGSSYNEQFF. In DNA, the CDR3 is TGTGCCAGCAGCTTCGACGGAAGCTCCTACAATGAGCAGTTCTTC.

The chain is built from TRBV28 and TRBJ1-2, with D possibly matching TRBD1 (6 bases). CDR3 size: 13 residues. Germline-derived CDR1 and CDR2 are MDHEN and SYDVKM. The V end lost 5 bases, the J end lost 4 bases, and 11 bases lay between the germline ends. The DNA of the CDR3 is TGTGCCAGCAGTCAGGGGACGGGCTATGGCTACACCTTC. Translated, it gives CASSQGTGYGYTF.

This sequence joins TRBV4-2 and TRBJ2-7; TRBD1 aligns across 7 bases. V gave up 1 base and J gave up 3 bases; unmatched junction bases: 9. Germline V gene data show CDR1 as LGHNA and CDR2 as YNFKEQ. This CDR3 spans 16 amino acids. In DNA, the CDR3 is TGTGCCAGCAGCCAAGTAGGGGACAGCTTTCACTACGAGCAGTACTTC. Translated: CASSQVGDSFHYEQYF.

In DNA, the CDR3 is TGTGCCAGCAGCTCCCAAGGAGGAGGCGCCTACGAGCAGTACTTC. This gives the protein CASSSQGGGAYEQYF. The genes are TRBV7-6 and TRBJ2-7; perhaps TRBD2 as D (5 bases). The ends were cut back, 4 bases at V and 2 bases at J, with 15 bases in the middle. This CDR3 spans 15 amino acids. Germline values: CDR1 SGHVS, CDR2 FNYEAQ.

This sequence joins TRBV2 and TRBJ2-5; D gene ambiguous. This CDR3 is built from 12 residues. Trimming took 5 bases from V and 4 from J, leaving 8 bases between them. The germline CDR1 and CDR2 sequences are SNHLY and FYNNEI. As DNA, the CDR3 is TGTGCCAGCAGTATAGGGTTAGAGACCCAGTACTTC. Translating gives CASSIGLETQYF.

The chain employs TRBV5-6 and TRBJ2-5; 8 nucleotides align to TRBD2. CDR1 and CDR2 from the germline V gene are SGHDT and YYEEEE. The junction had 5 bases not matched to a gene; V was cut back by 0 bases and J by 7 bases. The CDR3 length is 14 residues. As DNA, the CDR3 is TGTGCCAGCAGCTTGGCCCAACTAGCGGTGACCCAGTACTTC. Its translation is CASSLAQLAVTQYF.

The gene calls are TRBV15 and TRBJ1-2; D not resolved. CDR1 LNHNV and CDR2 YYDKDF come from the germline V gene (reference sequence). V lost 0 bases to trimming and J lost 8 bases, with 10 bases between them. The CDR3 has 13 residues. CDR3 DNA: TGTGCCACCAGCAGAGAATTGGGTCAGGGCTACACCTTC. It translates to CATSRELGQGYTF.

This rearrangement joins TRBV5-5 to TRBJ1-1; D is uncertain. CDR1 SGHKS and CDR2 YYEKEE come from the germline V gene (reference sequence). This CDR3 region has 17 residues. The V end was cut by 1 base, the J end by 1 base, with 17 bases between. CDR3 nucleotides: TGTGCCAGCAGCTTGAGGGCAGACTCCGCGGGGAACACTGAAGCTTTCTTT. It yields the protein CASSLRADSAGNTEAFF.

This clone is a singleton in its sample. The CDR3 DNA follows: TGTGCCTGGTCCCCCGGGACAGGTCTATTAGAGCAGTACTTC. Translating gives CAWSPGTGLLEQYF. This rearrangement joins TRBV30 to TRBJ2-7; 8 bases fit TRBD1. V lost 5 bases to trimming and J lost 7 bases; unmatched junction nucleotides: 13. The CDR3 sequence is 14 residues long. Germline CDR1 is GTSNPN and CDR2 is SVGIG (reference sequence).

The chain recombines TRBV30 with TRBJ2-7, with 11 bases matching TRBD1. Germline V gene lookup returns CDR1 GTSNPN and CDR2 SVGIG (reference sequence). The CDR3 covers 13 residues. V gave up 6 bases and J gave up 5 bases; unmatched junction bases: 6. This CDR3 is CACPGQGGHEQYF. The DNA for the CDR3 is TGTGCCTGCCCGGGACAGGGGGGCCACGAGCAGTACTTC.

Comments on this clone: Germline is not matched at one junction end, which may reflect a read error. CDR3 nucleotides: TGTGCCAGCACGAACTCCGGGGAGCTGTTTTTT. It is translated as CASTNSGELFF. The chain joins TRBV2 to TRBJ2-2, with D unclear. This CDR3 has 11 residues. The germline gives CDR1 SNHLY, CDR2 FYNNEI.

V usage is TRBV28 and J usage is TRBJ2-7, with a weak D call TRBD2 (6 bases). With 1 base removed from V and 2 bases from J, the gap between germline ends came to 12 bases. The CDR3 has 15 amino acids. Germline V gene sequence: CDR1 MDHEN, CDR2 SYDVKM. CDR3 in amino acids: CASSLSIPGAYEQYF. In DNA, the CDR3 is TGTGCCAGCAGTTTATCAATACCGGGAGCCTACGAGCAGTACTTC.

The V call is TRBV7-6, the J call TRBJ2-1, with D perhaps given as TRBD1 or TRBD2 (5 bases each). Trimming cost V 0 bases and J 0 bases, with 9 bases left between them. The CDR3 totals 16 residues. Looked up from germline, CDR1 is SGHVS and CDR2 is FNYEAQ. The CDR3 DNA sequence: TGTGCCAGCAGCTTAGCAGGGACGAGCTCCTACAATGAGCAGTTCTTC. It yields the protein CASSLAGTSSYNEQFF.

This clone was counted between two and nine times. Here the CDR3 DNA reads TGCGCCAGCAGACTTGGACAGAACACCGGGGAGCTGTTTTTT. It codes for CASRLGQNTGELFF. The rearrangement joins TRBV5-1 to TRBJ2-2; possibly TRBD1 for D (5 bases). Trimming left V 5 bases short and J 1 base short, with 9 bases between. The CDR3 is 14 amino acids. CDR1 and CDR2 (germline): SGHRS, YFSETQ.

This clone was seen only once. V gene TRBV18 combines with J gene TRBJ2-3; D might be TRBD2 (6 bases). Germline V gives CDR1 KGHSH, CDR2 LQKENI. Trimming took 5 bases from V and 2 from J, leaving 17 bases between them. The CDR3 totals 16 residues. The CDR3 is CASSSQSGPVTDTQYF. The CDR3 DNA is TGTGCCAGCTCATCACAAAGCGGGCCCGTCACAGATACGCAGTATTTT. Supplemented by reference TRBV18 and TRBJ2-3, the full variable domain reads NAGVMQNPRHLVRRRGQEARLRCSPMKGHSHVYWYRQLPEEGLKFMVYLQKENIIDESGMPKERFSAEFPKEGPSILRIQQVVRGDSAAYFCASSSQSGPVTDTQYFGPGTRLTVL.

The CDR3 loop reads CASSSYSGSGYEQYF. Written as DNA, the CDR3 is TGTGCCAGCAGCTCTTATAGCGGGAGTGGCTACGAGCAGTACTTC. The chain has TRBV7-2 and TRBJ2-7; 9 bases match TRBD2. V dropped 4 bases and J dropped 3; count of bases not matched to a gene: 7. Germline CDR1 SGHTA, CDR2 FQGNSA. The CDR3 contains 15 residues.

The chain recombines TRBV5-1 with TRBJ2-1; tentatively, D is TRBD2 (6 bases). The CDR3 runs 15 residues. Germline lookup yields CDR1 SGHRS and CDR2 YFSETQ. Trimming removed 4 bases from V and 3 bases from J, with 14 bases in between. This chain's CDR3 is CASSTGLGVYNEQFF. The CDR3 coding sequence is TGCGCCAGCAGCACGGGACTTGGGGTCTACAATGAGCAGTTCTTC.

CDR3 residues: CASSPHGGGRVNEQFF. The CDR3 bases are TGCGCCAGCAGCCCCCACGGGGGCGGGAGGGTCAATGAGCAGTTCTTC. The chain is built from TRBV5-1 and TRBJ2-1; TRBD2 matches at 9 bases. The germline CDR1 and CDR2 sequences are SGHRS and YFSETQ. Trimming took 4 bases from V and 6 from J; bases not matched to a gene: 11. The CDR3 has 16 residues.

This chain uses TRBV5-5 with TRBJ2-3; D is possibly TRBD2 (6 bases). CDR1 SGHKS and CDR2 YYEKEE come from the germline V gene (reference sequence). The CDR3 sequence is 16 residues long. V lost 3 bases to trimming and J lost 4 bases, with 18 bases between them. This CDR3 reads CASSSAGTALSDTQYF. The CDR3, as DNA: TGTGCCAGCAGCTCCGCCGGGACTGCCTTGTCAGATACGCAGTATTTT.

The chain combines TRBV6-5 with TRBJ2-2, with 7 bases fitting TRBD2. The germline V gene encodes CDR1 MNHEY and CDR2 SVGAGI. The CDR3 is 15 amino acids. V dropped 5 bases and J dropped 7; count of bases not matched to a gene: 10. Written as DNA, the CDR3 is TGTGCCAGCAGTCCGGGGAGGGAGGGGATCGGGGAGCTGTTTTTT. Amino acids: CASSPGREGIGELFF.

In its sample, this clone was seen once. V is TRBV4-1 and J is TRBJ1-2; 7 bases map to TRBD1. V lost 1 base and J lost 1; bases outside the gene matches: 3. Germline loops: CDR1 MGHRA, CDR2 YSYEKL. This CDR3 spans 15 amino acids. CDR3 residues: CASSQGGQSNYGYTF. Here the CDR3 DNA reads TGCGCCAGCAGCCAAGGGGGACAGAGTAACTATGGCTACACCTTC.